This T cell receptor beta chain was observed in a study of yellow fever vaccine responses in identical twins. MiXCR, applied by TCRdb to the RT-PCR reads, yields one record per CDR3 protein. The sample lists about 19,000 distinct CDR3 sequences; around 70% were seen once. General observations from the study: Twins' T cell vaccine responses reportedly looked partly convergent, partly personalized.

This clonotype came up once. Its matching antigen is unknown. Trimming took off 6 bases at V and 6 bases at J, with 15 bases between the two ends. This CDR3 is 13 amino acids long. CDR1 is SGHVS, CDR2 FNYEAQ, per germline. The sample was T cells from blood (PBMCs), unsorted or a sorted subset (not recorded which), taken before or after yellow fever vaccination (not recorded which). The sequence was collected from a woman in her late teens or twenties who received the yellow fever vaccine. The chain couples TRBV7-6 to TRBJ2-7; either TRBD1 or TRBD2 may supply D (6 bases each). CDR3 nucleotides: TGTGCCAGCAGTCCAACTCGGGGGCTCGAGCAGTACTTC. Residues: CASSPTRGLEQYF.